This is a list of T cell receptor beta chains from one sample in a study of blood T cell repertoires in COVID-19. The assay was immunoSEQ multiplex PCR, and TCRdb's table has in-frame clones only and misses some. The sample carries hundreds of thousands of clones, roughly 80% recorded once. Material: PBMCs or T cells enriched from blood (not recorded which). Receptors originate from a man between 40 and 49 years old who had been exposed to COVID-19. Each CDR3 is given with its conserved first and last residue. Fields, in order: clone size, J gene, V gene, D gene, CDR3 DNA, CDR3 protein. The D gene is left open where the match is weak. A clone size is listed for some rows: how often the clone was seen (once, few, many), or a class if it is expanded.

size: .
J: TRBJ2-4
V: TRBV29-1
D: .
DNA: TGCAGCGTTGAAGATCGTAACGGGGGCATTCAGTACTTC
CDR3: CSVEDRNGGIQYF

size: few
J: TRBJ1-4
V: TRBV2
D: .
DNA: TGTGCCAGCAAGACGTACAGTGAAAAACTGTTTTTT
CDR3: CASKTYSEKLFF

size: .
J: TRBJ2-5
V: TRBV9
D: TRBD1
DNA: TGTGCCAGCAGCCCCTGGGGACAGCTTTACCAAGAGACCCAGTACTTC
CDR3: CASSPWGQLYQETQYF

size: once
J: TRBJ1-2
V: TRBV5-5
D: TRBD1
DNA: TGTGCCAGCAGCTATTCGGGACAGGGTTTTTTTAACTATGGCTACACCTTC
CDR3: CASSYSGQGFFNYGYTF

size: .
J: TRBJ1-1
V: TRBV3-1/TRBV3-2
D: .
DNA: TGTGCCAGCACACAGGGAAGGGGGTTGAACACTGAAGCTTTCTTT
CDR3: CASTQGRGLNTEAFF

size: few
J: TRBJ2-7
V: TRBV5-1
D: TRBD1
DNA: TGCGCCAGCAGCCGAGACAGGGACTCCTACGAGCAGTACTTC
CDR3: CASSRDRDSYEQYF

size: .
J: TRBJ2-2
V: TRBV30
D: TRBD1
DNA: TGTGCCTGGAGATGGGACAGGGCAACCGGGGAGCTGTTTTTT
CDR3: CAWRWDRATGELFF

size: .
J: TRBJ2-1
V: TRBV3-1/TRBV3-2
D: .
DNA: TGTGCCAGCAGCCAGTCCACGAGAGAGGCGGGATGGGTCAATGAGCAGTTCTTC
CDR3: CASSQSTREAGWVNEQFF

size: .
J: TRBJ2-2
V: TRBV18
D: TRBD2
DNA: TGTGCCAGCTCACCACCGGGGGGGAGAGACACCGGGGAGCTGTTTTTT
CDR3: CASSPPGGRDTGELFF

size: .
J: TRBJ2-7
V: TRBV28
D: .
DNA: TGTGCCAGTGGGACTTACCACTCCTACGAGCAGTACTTC
CDR3: CASGTYHSYEQYF

size: .
J: TRBJ2-5
V: TRBV5-1
D: .
DNA: TGCGCCAGCAGCGATGGGGAGGAGACCCAGTACTTC
CDR3: CASSDGEETQYF

size: .
J: TRBJ1-1
V: TRBV6-5
D: .
DNA: TGTGCCAGCAGTCTACGAGACACTGAAGCTTTCTTT
CDR3: CASSLRDTEAFF

size: .
J: TRBJ1-1
V: TRBV11-2
D: .
DNA: TGTGCCAGCAGCTTACATGAGATGAACACTGAAGCTTTCTTT
CDR3: CASSLHEMNTEAFF

size: few
J: TRBJ2-2
V: TRBV6-5
D: TRBD1
DNA: TGTGCCAGCAGACGACAGGGGGCGAACACCGGGGAGCTGTTTTTT
CDR3: CASRRQGANTGELFF

size: .
J: TRBJ2-7
V: TRBV6-5
D: .
DNA: TGTGCCAGCAGCTACAGTGGCACCCCCGAGCAGTACTTC
CDR3: CASSYSGTPEQYF

size: .
J: TRBJ2-7
V: TRBV19
D: TRBD2
DNA: TGTGCCAGTAGTATTGCCCTTGGGACTAGCGGGAGTTTCGACGAGCAGTACTTC
CDR3: CASSIALGTSGSFDEQYF

size: few
J: TRBJ1-1
V: TRBV7-9
D: .
DNA: TGTGCCAGTTCAGGACAGTTGAACACTGAAGCTTTCTTT
CDR3: CASSGQLNTEAFF

size: .
J: TRBJ2-7
V: TRBV5-4
D: .
DNA: TGTGCCAGCAGCACTTATGCTCAATTGAAGCAGTACTTC
CDR3: CASSTYAQLKQYF

size: many
J: TRBJ1-1
V: TRBV2
D: .
DNA: TGTGCCAGCAGAACCGACAGGAACACTGAAGCTTTCTTT
CDR3: CASRTDRNTEAFF

size: once
J: TRBJ1-5
V: TRBV11-3
D: .
DNA: TGTGCCAGCAGCTTAGGTGGCATTCAGCCCCAGCATTTT
CDR3: CASSLGGIQPQHF

size: once
J: TRBJ2-7
V: TRBV15
D: TRBD1
DNA: TGTGCCACCAGCAGGGGGGACAGGACCCTCTTCAGCTCCTACGAGCAGTACTTC
CDR3: CATSRGDRTLFSSYEQYF

size: .
J: TRBJ2-3
V: TRBV5-1
D: TRBD1
DNA: TGCGCCAGCAGCTGGGGGACAGGGGATCAAGCAGATACGCAGTATTTT
CDR3: CASSWGTGDQADTQYF

size: .
J: TRBJ2-7
V: TRBV25-1
D: .
DNA: TGTGCCAGCTGGCTCGGGGGCTACGAGCAGTACTTC
CDR3: CASWLGGYEQYF

size: once
J: TRBJ2-7
V: TRBV15
D: .
DNA: TGTGCCACCAGCGGACAACCGAATTACGAGCAGTACTTC
CDR3: CATSGQPNYEQYF

size: .
J: TRBJ1-5
V: TRBV24-1
D: .
DNA: TGTGCCACCCAGGGAGGGATAGGGAAGCCCCAGCATTTT
CDR3: CATQGGIGKPQHF

size: few
J: TRBJ2-7
V: TRBV6-5
D: TRBD1
DNA: TGTGCCAGCAGTACCTCTTGGACAGGGGGCGACGAGCAGTACTTC
CDR3: CASSTSWTGGDEQYF

size: .
J: TRBJ2-7
V: TRBV21-1
D: .
DNA: TGTGCCAGCAGCAAAGCTTACGGGAGGGCCTCCTACGAGCAGTACTTC
CDR3: CASSKAYGRASYEQYF

size: few
J: TRBJ1-5
V: TRBV11-1
D: .
DNA: TGTGCCAGCAGCTTCGTCAGTTATCAGCCCCAGCATTTT
CDR3: CASSFVSYQPQHF

size: .
J: TRBJ2-1
V: TRBV19
D: TRBD2
DNA: TGTGCCAGTAGTATAGTGAGGGCTAGCGGACACAATGAGCAGTTCTTC
CDR3: CASSIVRASGHNEQFF

size: few
J: TRBJ2-4
V: TRBV29-1
D: TRBD2
DNA: TGCAGCTTCACGGGAGGCAAAAACATTCAGTACTTC
CDR3: CSFTGGKNIQYF

size: .
J: TRBJ2-3
V: TRBV5-1
D: .
DNA: TGCGCCAGCAGCTTATGGAGCAGGGATAGCACAGATACGCAGTATTTT
CDR3: CASSLWSRDSTDTQYF

size: .
J: TRBJ2-3
V: TRBV5-8
D: TRBD2
DNA: TGTGCCAGCAGCCTCGGACTAGCGGAGAGCACAGATACGCAGTATTTT
CDR3: CASSLGLAESTDTQYF

size: .
J: TRBJ2-1
V: TRBV18
D: TRBD2
DNA: TGTGCCAGCTCACCGGGACTAGATCGCAATGAGCAGTTCTTC
CDR3: CASSPGLDRNEQFF

size: .
J: TRBJ2-5
V: TRBV9
D: TRBD2
DNA: TGTGCCAGCAGCGTAGATAGCGGGAGGGGAGAGACCCAGTACTTC
CDR3: CASSVDSGRGETQYF

size: .
J: TRBJ2-1
V: TRBV14
D: TRBD2
DNA: TGTGCCAGCAGCCAAGAAAGTATTAGCGGGTGGGTTCATGAGCAGTTCTTC
CDR3: CASSQESISGWVHEQFF

size: .
J: TRBJ2-1
V: TRBV12-3/TRBV12-4
D: TRBD1
DNA: TGTGCCAGCACCTCAGACAGGGGCGCTGAGCAGTTCTTC
CDR3: CASTSDRGAEQFF

size: .
J: TRBJ1-2
V: TRBV7-2
D: .
DNA: TGTGCCAGCAGGCTAAGGGGGATTAACTATGGCTACACCTTC
CDR3: CASRLRGINYGYTF

size: .
J: TRBJ2-1
V: TRBV29-1
D: .
DNA: TGCAGCGTTGGACAGATCCTCTCCTACAATGAGCAGTTCTTC
CDR3: CSVGQILSYNEQFF

size: .
J: TRBJ2-7
V: TRBV11-2
D: .
DNA: TGTGCCAGCAGCTTGACAGGCGGTTCCTACGAGCAGTACTTC
CDR3: CASSLTGGSYEQYF

size: .
J: TRBJ2-3
V: TRBV5-4
D: .
DNA: TGTGCCAGCAGCTTCCCCCTCGCAGATACGCAGTATTTT
CDR3: CASSFPLADTQYF

size: .
J: TRBJ2-2
V: TRBV9
D: .
DNA: TGTGCCAGCAGCGTAAATAGCGGCGCGGGTACCGGGGAGCTGTTTTTT
CDR3: CASSVNSGAGTGELFF

size: .
J: TRBJ2-1
V: TRBV7-7
D: .
DNA: TGTGCTAGCAGCCAGAACTCGTACGTCGGGAATGAGCAGTTCTTC
CDR3: CASSQNSYVGNEQFF

size: .
J: TRBJ2-7
V: TRBV5-6
D: .
DNA: TGTGCCAGCAGCTTGGAAACTAGTCCTCTCTACGAGCAGTACTTC
CDR3: CASSLETSPLYEQYF

size: few
J: TRBJ2-5
V: TRBV10-3
D: TRBD1
DNA: TGTGCCATCGGGACAGATTACCAAGAGACCCAGTACTTC
CDR3: CAIGTDYQETQYF

size: .
J: TRBJ1-2
V: TRBV5-1
D: .
DNA: TGCGCCAGCAGTGAAGGAGGGTTCGGCTACACCTTC
CDR3: CASSEGGFGYTF

size: .
J: TRBJ1-2
V: TRBV7-3
D: TRBD1
DNA: TGTGCCAGCAGCTTAACTCTGACAGGGGCCGCCACCTTC
CDR3: CASSLTLTGAATF

size: .
J: TRBJ2-7
V: TRBV10-3
D: TRBD2
DNA: TGTGCCAGCCGGACTAGCGGCGGCTCCTACGAGCAGTACTTC
CDR3: CASRTSGGSYEQYF

size: .
J: TRBJ1-2
V: TRBV5-1
D: .
DNA: TGCGCCAGCAGCGATGGGAGTAGTTACTATGGCTACACCTTC
CDR3: CASSDGSSYYGYTF

size: .
J: TRBJ1-1
V: TRBV7-3
D: .
DNA: TGTGCCAGCAGCTTGGGGACACCCCGTGAAGCTTTCTTT
CDR3: CASSLGTPREAFF

size: .
J: TRBJ2-2
V: TRBV10-3
D: .
DNA: TGTGCCATCAGTTCCCAGGGGAGGGGAAGAGTTACCGGGGAGCTGTTTTTT
CDR3: CAISSQGRGRVTGELFF

size: .
J: TRBJ1-2
V: TRBV5-6
D: .
DNA: TGTGCCAGCAGCTTGTTTGGAGCAAAAGCGGGCTACACCTTC
CDR3: CASSLFGAKAGYTF

size: .
J: TRBJ2-2
V: TRBV9
D: TRBD2
DNA: TGTGCCAGCAGCGAAAGACTAGCGGGAACAACCGGGGAGCTGTTTTTT
CDR3: CASSERLAGTTGELFF

size: .
J: TRBJ1-4
V: TRBV9
D: .
DNA: TGTGCCAGCAGCGCCCAGAGACAGCCCTTTAATGAAAAACTGTTTTTT
CDR3: CASSAQRQPFNEKLFF

size: .
J: TRBJ2-5
V: TRBV12-3/TRBV12-4
D: .
DNA: TGTGCCAGCAGTCTAGGGGACAAGGAGAACTTC
CDR3: CASSLGDKENF

size: once
J: TRBJ1-6
V: TRBV7-9
D: .
DNA: TGTGCCAGCAGCCCTCGGGAAGGAGATTCACCCCTCCACTTT
CDR3: CASSPREGDSPLHF

size: .
J: TRBJ1-2
V: TRBV12-5
D: TRBD1
DNA: TGTGCTAGTGGTTTCGGACAGGGGTATGGCTACACCTTC
CDR3: CASGFGQGYGYTF

size: .
J: TRBJ1-5
V: TRBV9
D: .
DNA: TGTGCCAGCAGCCCTGAGGCGGCACGGGAGCCCCAGCATTTT
CDR3: CASSPEAAREPQHF

size: few
J: TRBJ2-3
V: TRBV25-1
D: TRBD2
DNA: TGTGCCACCTCTAGCGGGGCTAGCACAGATACGCAGTATTTT
CDR3: CATSSGASTDTQYF

size: .
J: TRBJ2-7
V: TRBV7-2
D: TRBD2
DNA: TGTGCCAGCAGCTTAGTGGGCGGGAGGGATAACTACGAGCAGTACTTC
CDR3: CASSLVGGRDNYEQYF